This T cell receptor (beta chain) was obtained from a study of blood T cell repertoires in COVID-19. Study background: Whether acute or convalescent, the COVID-19 samples came from the United States, Italy and Spain.

The method was immunoSEQ multiplex PCR; TCRdb's version includes in-frame clones alone and lacks a portion of them. The sample has a few hundred thousand clones; roughly 85% are singletons. CDR3 size: 14 residues. V gave up 3 bases and J gave up 11 bases; unmatched junction bases: 12. Germline CDR1 and CDR2: SGHRS and YFSETQ. Sequencing used peripheral blood. The receptor's source is a woman in her seventies with acute or convalescent COVID-19. The chain combines TRBV5-1 with TRBJ1-1; TRBD1 agrees at 8 bases. The DNA for the CDR3 is TGCGCCAGCAGCTCGATCGGCGGACAGGGCCGGGCTTTCTTT. This gives the protein CASSSIGGQGRAFF.